Sequencing of this T cell receptor beta chain was carried out in a study of T cells after yellow fever vaccination. The CDR3 totals 14 residues. Germline CDR1 and CDR2: SGHKS and YYEKEE (reference sequence). V lost 3 bases to trimming and J lost 7 bases, with 14 bases between them. Generation of TCR cDNA used 5'RACE template switching (which added a universal primer site and UMIs). MiXCR was run by TCRdb on the 5' RACE reads, yielding one entry per CDR3 protein. Found here are around 600,000 distinct CDR3 sequences, more than 9% of them singletons; the top ten hold 14% to 15%. Whole-study findings and limits: Across the CD4 and CD8 compartments, a small share of clonotypes was present in both.

This clonotype was found a few times. No antigen is known for it. The rearrangement links TRBV5-5 to TRBJ1-5; D possibly corresponds to TRBD1 (6 bases). The source was PBMCs, collected on the day of the yellow fever booster vaccination. The sequence was collected from a man aged 30 to 39 who received the YFV17D yellow fever vaccine. The CDR3 here is CASSWGGGEQPQHF. DNA of the CDR3: TGTGCCAGCAGCTGGGGAGGGGGTGAACAGCCCCAGCATTTT.